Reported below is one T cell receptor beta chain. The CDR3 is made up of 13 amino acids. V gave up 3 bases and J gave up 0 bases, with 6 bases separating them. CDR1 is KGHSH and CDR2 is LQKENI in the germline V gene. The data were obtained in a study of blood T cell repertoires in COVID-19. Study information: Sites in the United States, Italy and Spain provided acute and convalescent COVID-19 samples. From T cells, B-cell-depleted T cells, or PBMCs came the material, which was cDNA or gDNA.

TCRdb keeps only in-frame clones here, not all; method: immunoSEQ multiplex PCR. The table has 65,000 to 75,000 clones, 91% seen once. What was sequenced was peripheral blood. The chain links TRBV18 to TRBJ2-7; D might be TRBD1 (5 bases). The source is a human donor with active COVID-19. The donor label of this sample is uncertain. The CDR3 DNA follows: TGTGCCAGCTCACCCGACAGCTCCTACGAGCAGTACTTC. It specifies CASSPDSSYEQYF.